One and the same sample provided the 10 T cell receptor beta chains below, sequenced in a study of blood T cell repertoires in COVID-19. Profiled with immunoSEQ multiplex PCR; TCRdb holds only in-frame clones, not every one. The sample carries some 400,000 clones, roughly 86% recorded once. The specimen sequenced was peripheral blood. These receptors were obtained from a woman between 25 and 40 years old with COVID-19, enrolled during active disease.

This clone was observed a single time. This rearrangement joins TRBV6-5 to TRBJ2-7; D not certain. The V gene's germline CDR1 is MNHEY and CDR2 SVGAGI. The CDR3 consists of 12 residues. Trimming shortened V by 5 bases and J by 7 bases, and 12 bases separated the two germline ends. In nucleotides, the CDR3 is TGTGCCAGCAGTCCACGTAGCTGGGAGCAGTACTTC. Protein sequence: CASSPRSWEQYF.

The rearrangement joins TRBV9 to TRBJ2-5, with D possibly TRBD2 on 5 matching bases. The V end was cut by 0 bases, the J end by 5 bases, with 20 bases between. CDR3 size: 17 residues. The germline gives CDR1 SGDLS, CDR2 YYNGEE. DNA for the CDR3: TGTGCCAGCAGCGTAGAAGGTAGTTCGGGGTTTTGGGAGACCCAGTACTTC. Its translation is CASSVEGSSGFWETQYF.

This rearrangement joins TRBV19 to TRBJ2-7; a weak D match, TRBD2 (5 bases). V was cut by 2 bases and J by 5 bases, with 16 bases left in between. The CDR3 sequence is 15 residues long. Germline loops: CDR1 LNHDA, CDR2 SQIVND (reference sequence). The CDR3, as DNA: TGTGCCAGTAGTATAAGGGAGAGTGGACGCCACGAGCAGTACTTC. Translating gives CASSIRESGRHEQYF.

This rearrangement joins TRBV5-5 to TRBJ1-3; 8 nucleotides align to TRBD1. This CDR3 is built from 15 residues. Germline V CDR1 and CDR2: SGHKS, YYEKEE (reference sequence). After removal of 4 bases from V and 2 bases from J, the junction contained 5 bases not matched to a gene. CDR3 in amino acids: CASSTSGQAGNTIYF. In nucleotides, the CDR3 is TGTGCCAGCAGCACCTCGGGACAGGCTGGAAACACCATATATTTT.

This sequence joins TRBV6-6 and TRBJ1-1; 11 bases are a match to TRBD1. The CDR3 is 16 residues long. Per the germline V gene, CDR1 is MNHNY and CDR2 is SVGAGI (reference sequence). V trimming: 4 bases; J trimming: 6 bases; junction bases outside the gene matches: 10. CDR3 region: CASSSTWGQGGSEAFF. The CDR3 nucleotides read TGTGCCAGCAGTTCTACTTGGGGACAGGGGGGATCTGAAGCTTTCTTT.

The chain combines TRBV5-1 with TRBJ2-3, with 7 bases that match TRBD1. This CDR3 has 16 residues. V was clipped by 1 base and J by 2 bases; unmatched bases: 7. CDR1 and CDR2 from the germline V gene are SGHRS and YFSETQ. Here the CDR3 DNA reads TGCGCCAGCAGCTTGAGACAGGGTTCTTACACAGATACGCAGTATTTT. Translation: CASSLRQGSYTDTQYF.

The rearrangement links TRBV5-8 to TRBJ2-7; 7 bases fit TRBD2. Germline CDR1 and CDR2: SGHTS and YDEGEE. This CDR3 spans 15 amino acids. V lost 0 bases, J lost 6 bases, and 9 bases stayed unmatched. As DNA, the CDR3 is TGTGCCAGCAGCTTGGGGGAGGGACCTCGGGTCGAGCAGTACTTC. As protein: CASSLGEGPRVEQYF.

The CDR3 loop reads CASSSGAVSNSPLHF. CDR3 in DNA: TGTGCCAGCAGCTCTGGGGCGGTGTCGAATTCACCCCTCCACTTT. The rearrangement uses TRBV5-8 and TRBJ1-6; D might be TRBD1 (5 bases). The CDR3 covers 15 residues. Germline CDR1 is SGHTS and CDR2 is YDEGEE. V lost 3 bases and J lost 7, with 14 bases in between.

The V call is TRBV28, the J call TRBJ1-4, with TRBD1 matching 8 bases. This CDR3 region has 15 residues. Germline V gene lookup returns CDR1 MDHEN and CDR2 SYDVKM. V gave up 3 bases and J gave up 7 bases; unmatched junction bases: 7. The CDR3 spells CASSLWFRGREKLFF. In nucleotides, the CDR3 is TGTGCCAGCAGTTTGTGGTTCAGGGGGCGTGAAAAACTGTTTTTT.

This chain links TRBV29-1 with TRBJ2-7; 7 positions agree with TRBD2. Germline loops: CDR1 SQVTM, CDR2 ANQGSEA. V dropped 5 bases and J dropped 4; count of bases not matched to a gene: 11. The CDR3 consists of 14 residues. DNA for the CDR3: TGCAGCGTTATAGGTTGGGGGGGGATGTACGAGCAGTACTTC. This sequence encodes CSVIGWGGMYEQYF.